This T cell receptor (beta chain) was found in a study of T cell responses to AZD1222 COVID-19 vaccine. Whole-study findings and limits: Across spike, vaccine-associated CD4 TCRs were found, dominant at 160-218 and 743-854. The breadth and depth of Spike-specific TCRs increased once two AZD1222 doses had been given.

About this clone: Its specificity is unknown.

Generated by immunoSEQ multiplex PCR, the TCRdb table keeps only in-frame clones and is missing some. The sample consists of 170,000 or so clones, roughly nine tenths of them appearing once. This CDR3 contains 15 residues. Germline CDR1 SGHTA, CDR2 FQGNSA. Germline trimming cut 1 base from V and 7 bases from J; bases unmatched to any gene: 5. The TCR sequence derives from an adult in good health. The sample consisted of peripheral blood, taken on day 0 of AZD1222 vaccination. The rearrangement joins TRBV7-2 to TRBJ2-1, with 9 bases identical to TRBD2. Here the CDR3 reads CASSLGGSGSNEQFF. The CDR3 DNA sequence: TGTGCCAGCAGCTTAGGGGGTAGCGGGAGTAATGAGCAGTTCTTC.